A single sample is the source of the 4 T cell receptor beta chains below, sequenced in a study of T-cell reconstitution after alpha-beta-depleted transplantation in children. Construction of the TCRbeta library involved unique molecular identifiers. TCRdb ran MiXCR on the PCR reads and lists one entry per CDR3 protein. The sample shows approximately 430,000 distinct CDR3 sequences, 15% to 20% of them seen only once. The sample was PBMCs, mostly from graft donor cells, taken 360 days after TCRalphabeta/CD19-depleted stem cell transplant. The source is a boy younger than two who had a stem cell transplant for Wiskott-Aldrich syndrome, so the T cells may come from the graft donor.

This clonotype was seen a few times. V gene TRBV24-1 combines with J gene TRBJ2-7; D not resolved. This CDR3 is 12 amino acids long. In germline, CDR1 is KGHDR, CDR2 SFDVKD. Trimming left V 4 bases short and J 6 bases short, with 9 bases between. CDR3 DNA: TGTGCCACCAGTGAACCCCTGGGCGAGCAGTACTTC. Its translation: CATSEPLGEQYF.

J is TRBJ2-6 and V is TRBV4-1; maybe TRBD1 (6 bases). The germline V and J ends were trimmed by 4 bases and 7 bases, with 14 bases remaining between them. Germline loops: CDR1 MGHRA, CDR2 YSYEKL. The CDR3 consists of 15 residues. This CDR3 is CASSPNRARANVLTF. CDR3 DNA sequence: TGCGCCAGCAGCCCCAACAGGGCTCGAGCCAACGTCCTGACTTTC.

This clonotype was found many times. Here the CDR3 reads CASTLQRNTEAFF. The CDR3 nucleotides are TGTGCCAGCACCCTACAGCGAAACACTGAAGCTTTCTTT. The V gene is TRBV12-3 or TRBV12-4, the J gene TRBJ1-1; D is ambiguous. The V gene lost 7 bases and the J gene lost 2 bases, with 11 bases spanning the gap. The CDR3 extends over 13 amino acids.

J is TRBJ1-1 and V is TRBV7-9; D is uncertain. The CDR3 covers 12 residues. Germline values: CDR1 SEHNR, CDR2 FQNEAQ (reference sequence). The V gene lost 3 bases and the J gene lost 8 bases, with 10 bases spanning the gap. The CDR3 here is CASSFEGREAFF. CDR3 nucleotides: TGTGCCAGCAGCTTCGAGGGTAGGGAAGCTTTCTTT. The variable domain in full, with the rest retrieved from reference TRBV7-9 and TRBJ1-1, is DTGVSQNPRHKITKRGQNVTFRCDPISEHNRLYWYRQTLGQGPEFLTYFQNEAQLEKSRLLSDRFSAERPKGSFSTLEIQRTEQGDSAMYLCASSFEGREAFFGQGTRLTVV.